The 26 T cell receptor beta chains listed next were all sequenced from one sample in a study of sequential checkpoint blockade in melanoma (dated by TCRdb to between 2019 and 2020). Interpreted using the paper, the treatment or condition label stands for: randomized to nivolumab then ipilimumab (arm A) or the reverse (arm B). Library preparation was by the immunoSEQ multiplex PCR assay. In its TCRdb copy, this immuneACCESS table keeps in-frame sequences only and misses some clones. Where compared with another copy, unresolved V genes explain less than half of these, and the others have no known cause. Recorded for this sample are more than 9,500 clones; approximately 80% of them occurred a single time. The ten top clones hold 50% to 65% of the sample. The specimen comprised CD8+ T cells sorted from blood (inferred from file names), sampled from a patient given nivolumab and ipilimumab in sequence. The receptors here all came from a human donor with melanoma.

The genes are TRBV29-1 and TRBJ2-1; 15 bases agree with TRBD2. CDR3 length: 16 residues. Germline assignment: CDR1 SQVTM and CDR2 ANQGSEA. V lost 1 base to trimming and J lost 2 bases; unmatched junction nucleotides: 0. The CDR3 sequence: CSVEGTSGGAYNEQFF. Written as DNA, the CDR3 is TGCAGCGTTGAAGGGACTAGCGGGGGGGCCTACAATGAGCAGTTCTTC.

This chain connects TRBV29-1 to TRBJ1-3, with D perhaps TRBD1 (6 bases). The CDR3 has 13 residues. The germline V gene encodes CDR1 SQVTM and CDR2 ANQGSEA. V was shortened by 7 bases and J by 4 bases, with 14 bases between the two germline ends. The CDR3 nucleotides are TGCAGCGCTCTACAGGGCTGGGGAAACACCATATATTTT. Its protein product is CSALQGWGNTIYF.

The chain combines TRBV30 with TRBJ1-6; D unclear. Trimming removed 5 bases from V and 0 bases from J, with 17 bases in between. CDR1 and CDR2 from the germline V gene are GTSNPN and SVGIG (reference sequence). The length of the CDR3 is 17 residues. The CDR3 DNA reads TGTGCCTGGGGCCGATACAGCATCAGCTCCTATAATTCACCCCTCCACTTT. It encodes CAWGRYSISSYNSPLHF.

The genes are TRBV13 and TRBJ2-7, with 13 bases fitting TRBD2. CDR1 and CDR2 (germline): PRHDT, FYEKMQ (reference sequence). V was pared by 5 bases and J by 4 bases, with 5 bases of the junction left unmatched. The CDR3 is made up of 15 amino acids. The CDR3 DNA is TGTGCCAGCAGCCGTGGGACTAGCGGGGAGTACGAGCAGTACTTC. Protein product: CASSRGTSGEYEQYF. The full variable domain, with the rest looked up from reference TRBV13 and TRBJ2-7, is AAGVIQSPRHLIKEKRETATLKCYPIPRHDTVYWYQQGPGQDPQFLISFYEKMQSDKGSIPDRFSAQQFSDYHSELNMSSLELGDSALYFCASSRGTSGEYEQYFGPGTRLTVT.

In its sample, this clone was seen once. The chain links TRBV7-9 to TRBJ2-3, with a possible D match to TRBD1 (7 bases). CDR1 and CDR2 (germline): SEHNR, FQNEAQ (reference sequence). The V end lost 1 base, the J end lost 3 bases, and 14 bases lay between the germline ends. This CDR3 has 16 amino acids. CDR3 sequence reads: CASSLGRGRVTDTQYF. CDR3 DNA: TGTGCCAGCAGCTTAGGGAGGGGGCGAGTAACAGATACGCAGTATTTT.

The chain couples TRBV19 to TRBJ1-1; no clear D gene. CDR1 and CDR2 (germline): LNHDA, SQIVND (reference sequence). The CDR3 sequence is 11 residues long. Between the trimmed V and J ends, which lost 6 bases and 6 bases, there was a span of 8 bases. As DNA, the CDR3 is TGTGCCAGTAGCGGAGCGCCTGAAGCTTTCTTT. Translating it yields CASSGAPEAFF.

The rearrangement links TRBV4-3 to TRBJ2-1; the D gene is possibly TRBD1 (5 bases). Germline V gives CDR1 LGHNA, CDR2 YSLEER. The ends were cut back, 4 bases at V and 9 bases at J, with 19 bases in the middle. CDR3 size: 15 residues. This chain's CDR3 is CASSPSAGSRGEQFF. CDR3 DNA: TGCGCCAGCAGCCCCTCGGCAGGGTCACGCGGTGAGCAGTTCTTC.

The chain combines TRBV2 with TRBJ1-2, with a possible D match to TRBD1 (5 bases). The CDR3 loop spans 15 amino acids. Germline V gene sequence: CDR1 SNHLY, CDR2 FYNNEI. Trimming shortened V by 4 bases and J by 5 bases, and 17 bases separated the two germline ends. The CDR3, as DNA: TGTGCCAGCAGTGGCGCCGGGACTGGGCCATATGGCTACACCTTC. It encodes CASSGAGTGPYGYTF.

The genes are TRBV7-2 and TRBJ2-2; TRBD2 aligns across 10 bases. Germline V CDR1 and CDR2: SGHTA, FQGNSA. The junction had 2 bases not matched to a gene; V was cut back by 5 bases and J by 5 bases. This CDR3 comprises 14 residues. This chain's CDR3 is CASSQLAGTGELFF. For the CDR3, the DNA is TGTGCCAGCAGCCAACTAGCGGGGACCGGGGAGCTGTTTTTT. Filled out from reference TRBV7-2 and TRBJ2-2, the complete variable domain reads GAGVSQSPSNKVTEKGKDVELRCDPISGHTALYWYRQSLGQGLEFLIYFQGNSAPDKSGLPSDRFSAERTGGSVSTLTIQRTQQEDSAVYLCASSQLAGTGELFFGEGSRLTVL.

The V and J genes are TRBV28 and TRBJ1-3; D possibly corresponds to TRBD1 (6 bases). Germline V CDR1 and CDR2: MDHEN, SYDVKM. CDR3 length equals 15 residues. V was cut by 6 bases and J by 0 bases, with 12 bases left in between. CDR3 region: CASRTQGRSGNTIYF. CDR3 DNA: TGTGCCAGCAGAACACAGGGTCGCTCTGGAAACACCATATATTTT.

The chain has TRBV4-1 and TRBJ2-7; TRBD2 matches 8 bases. The CDR3 loop spans 15 amino acids. With V trimmed by 1 base and J by 4 bases, 6 bases remained unmatched. Germline V gene lookup returns CDR1 MGHRA and CDR2 YSYEKL. The CDR3 loop is CASSQGPGGAYEQYF. The CDR3 region has the DNA TGCGCCAGCAGCCAAGGTCCCGGGGGGGCTTACGAGCAGTACTTC.

The chain combines TRBV6-5 with TRBJ2-1, with D possibly TRBD2 on 5 matching bases. CDR3 length: 16 residues. Germline CDR1 and CDR2: MNHEY and SVGAGI. The V gene lost 1 base and the J gene lost 0 bases, with 10 bases spanning the gap. The DNA of the CDR3 is TGTGCCAGCAGTTACTTGACCGGGGACTCCTACAATGAGCAGTTCTTC. It codes for CASSYLTGDSYNEQFF.

The rearrangement links TRBV5-4 to TRBJ2-7; possibly TRBD2 for D (6 bases). This CDR3 has 13 amino acids. From germline, CDR1 is SGHNT and CDR2 YYREEE (reference sequence). The V end lost 4 bases, the J end lost 6 bases, and 14 bases lay between the germline ends. For the CDR3, the DNA is TGTGCCAGCAGCACGGAACTAGCATCCGAGCAGTACTTC. It specifies CASSTELASEQYF.

This clone ranks as medium-sized. The CDR3 loop reads CASSLSGKSYEQYF. The DNA of the CDR3 is TGTGCCAGCAGCTTATCAGGTAAAAGTTACGAGCAGTACTTC. J is TRBJ2-7 and V is TRBV13; no clear D. Germline CDR1 PRHDT, CDR2 FYEKMQ (reference sequence). V lost 2 bases and J 4 bases, leaving 12 bases between the germline ends. The CDR3 runs to 14 residues.

The gene calls are TRBV29-1 and TRBJ2-7, with D possibly TRBD1 on 5 matching bases. The CDR3 runs 13 residues. V was pared by 4 bases and J by 1 base, with 11 bases between. CDR1 SQVTM and CDR2 ANQGSEA come from the germline V gene. CDR3 in DNA: TGCAGCGTTGGGGTCCCAGGGTCCTACGAGCAGTACTTC. Translated, it gives CSVGVPGSYEQYF.

In its sample, this clone was seen a few times. CDR3 protein: CASSEVRWSYEQYF. The CDR3 nucleotides are TGTGCCAGCAGTGAAGTTCGGTGGTCCTACGAGCAGTACTTC. The chain employs TRBV6-1 and TRBJ2-7; unclear D gene. This CDR3 spans 14 amino acids. V was clipped by 1 base and J by 1 base, with 8 bases between them. Germline CDR1 is MNHNS and CDR2 is SASEGT.

The rearrangement uses TRBV7-9 and TRBJ1-6; 10 nucleotides agree with TRBD1. The CDR3 has 18 amino acids. Germline-derived CDR1 and CDR2 are SEHNR and FQNEAQ (reference sequence). The V segment lost 1 base and the J segment 7 bases; nucleotides outside the gene matches: 10. Written as DNA, the CDR3 is TGTGCCAGCAGCTTAGGGAGTGACAGGGGGCGCTTGAATTCACCCCTCCACTTT. It translates to CASSLGSDRGRLNSPLHF. Full variable domain (remainder filled in from reference TRBV7-9 and TRBJ1-6): DTGVSQNPRHKITKRGQNVTFRCDPISEHNRLYWYRQTLGQGPEFLTYFQNEAQLEKSRLLSDRFSAERPKGSFSTLEIQRTEQGDSAMYLCASSLGSDRGRLNSPLHFGNGTRLTVT.

CDR3 bases: TGTGCCAGCAGCTCCACCCCTAGGGAGACCGGGGAGCTGTTTTTT. Encoded protein: CASSSTPRETGELFF. This sequence joins TRBV13 and TRBJ2-2; tentative D call: TRBD2 (5 bases). Germline assignment: CDR1 PRHDT and CDR2 FYEKMQ (reference sequence). V lost 4 bases and J 5 bases, leaving 14 bases between the germline ends. The CDR3 totals 15 residues.

The genes are TRBV10-1 and TRBJ2-5, with TRBD2 matching over 7 bases. The germline V gene encodes CDR1 WNHNN and CDR2 SYGVQD (reference sequence). With V trimmed by 6 bases and J by 5 bases, 15 bases remained unmatched. The CDR3 has 16 amino acids. CDR3: CASSQTIGRTKETQYF. DNA for the CDR3: TGCGCCAGCAGCCAGACCATCGGGAGGACCAAGGAGACCCAGTACTTC.

The chain joins TRBV10-3 to TRBJ2-1; D is perhaps TRBD1 (5 bases). Germline lookup yields CDR1 ENHRY and CDR2 SYGVKD. This CDR3 has 13 amino acids. Trimming removed 10 bases from V and 0 bases from J, with 10 bases in between. The CDR3 DNA reads as TGTGCCACGACGACAGACTCCTACAATGAGCAGTTCTTC. Protein: CATTTDSYNEQFF.

This sequence joins TRBV9 and TRBJ2-3; no clear D gene. This CDR3 is built from 14 residues. Germline V lookup: CDR1 SGDLS, CDR2 YYNGEE. V was pared by 2 bases and J by 2 bases, with 9 bases between. This CDR3 reads CASSVTRITDTQYF. The CDR3 DNA sequence: TGTGCCAGCAGCGTGACAAGAATCACAGATACGCAGTATTTT.

The chain uses TRBV6-1 and TRBJ1-2; D possibly corresponds to TRBD1 (5 bases). The CDR3 spans 16 residues. With 4 bases removed from V and 4 bases from J, the gap between germline ends came to 19 bases. In germline, CDR1 is MNHNS, CDR2 SASEGT. The CDR3 is CASSAEPGFGPYGYTF. The CDR3 nucleotides are TGTGCCAGCAGTGCAGAGCCAGGGTTCGGTCCCTATGGCTACACCTTC.

The rearrangement uses TRBV2 and TRBJ1-2, with D uncertain. This CDR3 is 12 amino acids long. Germline V gives CDR1 SNHLY, CDR2 FYNNEI. Trimming cost V 8 bases and J 4 bases, with 11 bases left between them. This chain's CDR3 is CASPNKSYGYTF. The CDR3 DNA reads TGTGCCAGCCCGAACAAAAGCTATGGCTACACCTTC.

This clone has more than one count but fewer than ten. This sequence joins TRBV9 and TRBJ1-6, with TRBD1 identical over 7 bases. Per the germline V gene, CDR1 is SGDLS and CDR2 is YYNGEE. V shed 3 bases, J shed 3 bases, and the junction held 9 bases outside the gene matches. The CDR3 extends over 17 amino acids. The CDR3 protein is CASSGRTGENYNSPLHF. CDR3 nucleotides: TGTGCCAGCAGCGGGCGAACAGGGGAAAACTATAATTCACCCCTCCACTTT.

The chain is built from TRBV5-1 and TRBJ1-6; 7 bases map to TRBD1. In germline, CDR1 is SGHRS, CDR2 YFSETQ. This CDR3 is 14 amino acids long. The V segment lost 5 bases and the J segment 4 bases; nucleotides outside the gene matches: 3. This CDR3 reads CASRVTGYNSPLHF. In DNA form, the CDR3 reads TGCGCCAGCAGGGTGACAGGGTATAATTCACCCCTCCACTTT.

The chain has TRBV10-2 and TRBJ1-1, with a weak D call TRBD1 (5 bases). Trimming pared 3 bases from V and 0 bases from J, leaving 11 bases between. This CDR3 is built from 15 residues. Germline CDR1 is WSHSY and CDR2 is SAAADI. CDR3 DNA: TGCGCCAGCAGTGAAGTCCGGGGGATGAACACTGAAGCTTTCTTT. Its protein product is CASSEVRGMNTEAFF.